Reported below is one TCR beta chain. These data come from a study of T cell responses to AZD1222 COVID-19 vaccine. Germline CDR1 and CDR2: SGHRS and YFSETQ. V shed 4 bases and J shed 4 bases, with 9 bases lying between them. The length of the CDR3 is 13 residues. The method was immunoSEQ multiplex PCR; TCRdb's version includes in-frame clones alone and lacks a portion of them. The sample includes over 130,000 clones, approximately 89% of them seen just once. The sequence was collected from an adult in good health. The sequences come from peripheral blood, collected on day 0 of AZD1222 vaccination. The chain recombines TRBV5-1 with TRBJ1-5; no reliable D call. This CDR3 is CASSPAGNQPQHF. The CDR3 bases are TGCGCCAGCAGCCCGGCCGGGAATCAGCCCCAGCATTTT.